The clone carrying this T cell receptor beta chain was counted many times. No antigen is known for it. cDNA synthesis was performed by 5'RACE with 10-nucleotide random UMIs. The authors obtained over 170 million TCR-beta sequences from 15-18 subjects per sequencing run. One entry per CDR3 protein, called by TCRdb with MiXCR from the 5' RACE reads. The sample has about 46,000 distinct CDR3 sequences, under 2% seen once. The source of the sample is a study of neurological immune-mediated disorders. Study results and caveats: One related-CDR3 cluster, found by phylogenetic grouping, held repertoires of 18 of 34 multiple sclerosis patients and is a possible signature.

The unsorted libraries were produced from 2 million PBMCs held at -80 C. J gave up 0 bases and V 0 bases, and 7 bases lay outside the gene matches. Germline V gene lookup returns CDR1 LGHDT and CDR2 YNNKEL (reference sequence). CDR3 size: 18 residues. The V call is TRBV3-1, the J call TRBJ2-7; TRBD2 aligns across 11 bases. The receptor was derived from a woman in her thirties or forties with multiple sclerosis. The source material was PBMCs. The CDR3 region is CASSQEASGGTRSYEQYF. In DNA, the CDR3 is TGTGCCAGCAGCCAAGAAGCTAGCGGGGGGACCCGCTCCTACGAGCAGTACTTC.